These T cell receptor beta chains were read from a single sample in a study of T cell repertoires in cytomegalovirus infection. TCRdb re-analysed the reads in MiXCR, keeping a single row per CDR3 protein. The sample holds some 110,000 distinct CDR3 sequences, 10% seen once. Antigens for these TCRs are unknown. Source material: PBMCs, sequenced either directly or after in vitro stimulation (not recorded which). The origin of the receptors is a human donor in good health (CMV status not recorded). Some clones in this sample may be carry-over from other donors' samples. Both conserved end residues are part of each CDR3. Fields, in order: clone size, J gene, V gene, D gene, CDR3 DNA, CDR3 protein. The D gene is left open where the match is weak. Clone sizes are given selectively: once, few, many, or a class where the clone is expanded.

>few|TRBJ2-1|TRBV20-1|TRBD2
TGCAGTGCTAGGGGACTAGCGGGAATGAATGAGCAGTTCTTC
CSARGLAGMNEQFF
>NA|TRBJ2-1|TRBV6-1|NA
TGTGCCAGCCGCCCAGGGGGGGTATCCTACAATGAGCAGTTCTTC
CASRPGGVSYNEQFF
>medium-sized|TRBJ1-4|TRBV28|TRBD1
TGTGCCAGCAGTTTAAGGGACAGCCGGACTGGTGAAAAACTGTTTTTT
CASSLRDSRTGEKLFF
>many|TRBJ1-1|TRBV27|TRBD1
TGTGCCAGCAATCCCAACAGGGGGAACACTGAAGCTTTCTTT
CASNPNRGNTEAFF
>few|TRBJ2-5|TRBV7-9|NA
TGTGCCAGCAGCTCAGGGGTTCAAGAGACCCAGTACTTC
CASSSGVQETQYF
>many|TRBJ2-7|TRBV7-2|NA
TGTGCCAGCAGCTTTTCAGGGGCAGCGGCCATCTCCTACGAGCAGTACTTC
CASSFSGAAAISYEQYF
>NA|TRBJ2-1|TRBV7-2|NA
TGTGCCAGCAGCGACCGGGACTCCACCTACAATGAGCAGTTCTTC
CASSDRDSTYNEQFF
>NA|TRBJ2-1|TRBV27|TRBD2
TGTGCCAGCACCGGACTAGCGTCCTACAATGAGCAGTTCTTC
CASTGLASYNEQFF
>NA|TRBJ2-2|TRBV7-2|NA
TGTGCCAGCAGCTTAGGGCCCCAAACCAACACCGGGGAGCTGTTTTTT
CASSLGPQTNTGELFF
>many|TRBJ2-1|TRBV7-8|TRBD1
TGTGCCAGCAGCTTTAGGGACAGCTCCTACAATGAGCAGTTCTTC
CASSFRDSSYNEQFF
>many|TRBJ2-2|TRBV5-1|TRBD2
TGCGCCAGCAGCACAGGACTGGCGGGAGCGGACGGGGAGCTGTTTTTT
CASSTGLAGADGELFF
>NA|TRBJ1-5|TRBV30|NA
TGTGCCTGGAGTACCTCCGGGCCCCAGCATTTT
CAWSTSGPQHF
>many|TRBJ2-1|TRBV24-1|TRBD2
TGTGCCACCAGTGAACGGCCGGGACTAGCGGGAGGCTGGGAGCAGTTCTTC
CATSERPGLAGGWEQFF
>many|TRBJ2-6|TRBV4-1|TRBD2
TGCGCCAGCAGCAATAGACTAGCGGATTTCTCTGGGGCCAACGTCCTGACTTTC
CASSNRLADFSGANVLTF
>many|TRBJ2-1|TRBV6-1|NA
TGTGCCAGCAGTTTTTCCCAGTACAGGGTTGAATACAATGAGCAGTTCTTC
CASSFSQYRVEYNEQFF
>many|TRBJ2-6|TRBV12-3/TRBV12-4|NA
TGTGCCAGCAGTTTATATGCGGGGGCTAGTGGGGCCAACGTCCTGACTTTC
CASSLYAGASGANVLTF
>few|TRBJ1-3|TRBV27|TRBD1
TGTGCCAGCAGCCGGACAGGGCCTGGAAACACCATATATTTT
CASSRTGPGNTIYF
>few|TRBJ2-1|TRBV28|NA
TGTGCCAGCGCGTACGCCAATGAGCAGTTCTTC
CASAYANEQFF
>few|TRBJ2-5|TRBV4-1|NA
TGCGCCAGCAGCCAAGATATAAGGGGAGAGACCCAGTACTTC
CASSQDIRGETQYF
>few|TRBJ2-1|TRBV6-2/TRBV6-3|TRBD1
TGTGCCAGCAGAAGGGAGGCAGGGGGCCTACGAGGGGAGCAGTTCTTC
CASRREAGGLRGEQFF
>many|TRBJ2-7|TRBV7-2|TRBD2
TGTGCCAGCAGCTTACAGACTAGCGGGACGAACTACGAGCAGTACTTC
CASSLQTSGTNYEQYF
>few|TRBJ2-6|TRBV5-1|NA
TGCGCCAGCAGCGCAAGGGACTCCGGGGCCAACGTCCTGACTTTC
CASSARDSGANVLTF
>many|TRBJ2-2|TRBV7-3|NA
TGTGCCAGCAGCTTAATGGCGACTAACACCGGGGAGCTGTTTTTT
CASSLMATNTGELFF
>many|TRBJ1-1|TRBV11-3|NA
TGTGCCAGCAGCCCCCGGGACATACTGAACACTGAAGCTTTCTTT
CASSPRDILNTEAFF
>few|TRBJ2-5|TRBV7-2|NA
TGTGCCAGCAGCTCCCCGGACGGCATTGGGGAGACCCAGTACTTC
CASSSPDGIGETQYF
>few|TRBJ2-3|TRBV6-2/TRBV6-3|TRBD2
TGTGCCAGCAAATACTTACCTGGGACTAGCGGGGTTTTGGATACGCAGTATTTT
CASKYLPGTSGVLDTQYF
>NA|TRBJ2-3|TRBV12-3/TRBV12-4|NA
TGTGCCAGCAGTTTAGCGGGAGTGGGAGATACGCAGTATTTT
CASSLAGVGDTQYF
>NA|TRBJ2-3|TRBV5-1|NA
TGCGCCAGCAGCTTCCTTAAGACGCAGTATTTT
CASSFLKTQYF
>few|TRBJ2-1|TRBV11-3|TRBD1
TGTGCCAGCAGCTCCGACAGGGCCGAGCAGTTCTTC
CASSSDRAEQFF
>few|TRBJ2-5|TRBV12-3/TRBV12-4|NA
TGTGCCAGCAGTTTCCGGGAAGGTGGAGAGACCCAGTACTTC
CASSFREGGETQYF
>NA|TRBJ1-2|TRBV7-2|TRBD1
TGTGCCAGCAGCTCTCGGGACAGAGTCTATGGCTACACCTTC
CASSSRDRVYGYTF
>NA|TRBJ2-7|TRBV15|NA
TGTGCCACCAGCAGAGGATGGGGGACATCCTACGAGCAGTACTTC
CATSRGWGTSYEQYF
>many|TRBJ2-3|TRBV4-2|NA
TGTGCCAGCAGCCAAGGGAATGAAGATACGCAGTATTTT
CASSQGNEDTQYF
>few|TRBJ2-1|TRBV28|TRBD2
TGTGCCAGCCACCAGCGGGAAATCTACAATGAGCAGTTCTTC
CASHQREIYNEQFF
>few|TRBJ1-6|TRBV3-1|TRBD1
TGTGCCAGCAGCCAAACAGGGGATTCACCCCTCCACTTT
CASSQTGDSPLHF
>NA|TRBJ2-3|TRBV12-3/TRBV12-4|NA
TGTGCCAGCAGGGTCCCCGGATCAAAGGGTACGCAGTATTTT
CASRVPGSKGTQYF
>many|TRBJ1-5|TRBV6-2/TRBV6-3|TRBD1
TGTGCCAGCAGTTACGACAGGGTTCAGCCCCAGCATTTT
CASSYDRVQPQHF
>many|TRBJ1-1|TRBV7-9|NA
TGTGCCAGCAGCTTACTCGACGGTCAGAACACTGAAGCTTTCTTT
CASSLLDGQNTEAFF
>many|TRBJ2-7|TRBV7-2|TRBD2
TGTGCCAGCAGCTTCGGACTAGCGAGGAGCTCCTACGAGCAGTACTTC
CASSFGLARSSYEQYF
>many|TRBJ2-6|TRBV7-2|TRBD1
TGTGCCAGCAGTTCCGGGACAGGAGCCCAAAACGTCCTGACTTTC
CASSSGTGAQNVLTF
>many|TRBJ1-2|TRBV28|NA
TGTGCCAGCACTCCGATGCCAGGAAGGATAGGCTACACCTTC
CASTPMPGRIGYTF
>many|TRBJ2-5|TRBV7-8|NA
TGTGCCAGCAGCCCGATGCAAGAGGAGACCCAGTACTTC
CASSPMQEETQYF
>NA|TRBJ1-2|TRBV7-4|NA
TGTGCCAGCAGCCGGACAGATTCTAACTATGGCTACACCTTC
CASSRTDSNYGYTF
>many|TRBJ1-1|TRBV19|NA
TGTGCCAGTAGTCCAAACAGGGAGATGAACACTGAAGCTTTCTTT
CASSPNREMNTEAFF
>NA|TRBJ2-3|TRBV6-2/TRBV6-3|TRBD2
TGTGCCAGCAGCGGACTAGCGGGAGCCCCAGATACGCAGTATTTT
CASSGLAGAPDTQYF
>NA|TRBJ2-7|TRBV19|NA
TGTGCCAGTAGTCGTACTCGGTCAGGCGAGCAGTACTTC
CASSRTRSGEQYF
>NA|TRBJ1-2|TRBV29-1|NA
TGCAGCGTTGGGATGACCCAAAAATATGGCTACACCTTC
CSVGMTQKYGYTF
>once|TRBJ1-2|TRBV9|TRBD1
TGTGCCAGCAGCGTAGACCGGGACAGGGGAAGGTACACCTTC
CASSVDRDRGRYTF
>NA|TRBJ2-1|TRBV7-9|TRBD2
TGTGCCAGCAGGAAAGCGGGAGCCCACAATGAGCAGTTCTTC
CASRKAGAHNEQFF
>few|TRBJ2-2|TRBV12-3/TRBV12-4|TRBD1
TGTGCCAGCAGCTCAGGGGGTGGCGGGGAGCTGTTTTTT
CASSSGGGGELFF
>NA|TRBJ2-2|TRBV12-3/TRBV12-4|NA
TGTGCCGACGGGAGACCCGGGGAGCTGTTTTTT
CADGRPGELFF
>many|TRBJ2-1|TRBV7-2|NA
TGTGCCAGCAGCTTACAGCGGAATGAGCAGTTCTTC
CASSLQRNEQFF
>few|TRBJ2-1|TRBV11-3|TRBD1
TGTGCCAGCAGCCCGGGACAGGACAATGAGCAGTTCTTC
CASSPGQDNEQFF
>few|TRBJ1-5|TRBV19|NA
TGTGCCAGTAGTGTAGACATTTCTCCGCGTTACCATCAGCCCCAGCATTTT
CASSVDISPRYHQPQHF
>few|TRBJ2-7|TRBV28|TRBD1
TGTGCCAGCAGTTTCGGACAGGGCTACGAGCAGTACTTC
CASSFGQGYEQYF
>few|TRBJ1-5|TRBV12-3/TRBV12-4|TRBD1
TGTGCCAGCAGTTTTGGTCAGGGGGGCAATCAGCCCCAGCATTTT
CASSFGQGGNQPQHF
>NA|TRBJ2-2|TRBV2|TRBD1
TGTGCCAGCAGCCGACAGGGGGCCGGGGAGCTGTTTTTT
CASSRQGAGELFF